This T cell receptor beta chain came from a study of neoadjuvant anti-PD-1 for oral cavity cancer. Study-wide background: Non-progressing patients received a fourth nivolumab dose near day 43, then surgery on days 50-56.

Sequencing was performed with immunoSEQ multiplex PCR; in TCRdb, only in-frame clones are kept and a portion is missing. The table shows about 14,000 clones, with about two thirds occurring only once. Indicated time point: after neoadjuvant nivolumab, at surgical resection. The patients had HPV-negative, locally advanced oral cavity squamous cell carcinoma. Germline values: CDR1 WNHNN, CDR2 SYGVQD (reference sequence). The CDR3 spans 13 residues. V was cut by 6 bases and J by 4 bases, with 12 bases left in between. Sequenced material: PBMCs, taken after nivolumab (anti-PD-1) treatment. The TCR originated in a person between 35 and 79 years old with oral cavity squamous cell carcinoma. The chain links TRBV10-1 to TRBJ1-2; tentatively, D is TRBD1 (6 bases). The CDR3 loop reads CASSETGFYGYTF. The CDR3 nucleotides read TGCGCCAGCAGCGAAACAGGGTTCTATGGCTACACCTTC.